Listed here are 5 T cell receptor beta chains from one sample, sequenced in a study of T cell responses to AZD1222 COVID-19 vaccine. Sequencing was performed with immunoSEQ multiplex PCR; in TCRdb, only in-frame clones are kept and a portion is missing. The sample carries about 120,000 clones, approximately 90% recorded once. This material consisted of peripheral blood, taken on day 0 of AZD1222 vaccination. The receptors come from an adult in good health.

The genes are TRBV2 and TRBJ2-2; a possible D gene is TRBD2 (5 bases). Germline values: CDR1 SNHLY, CDR2 FYNNEI. CDR3 length equals 13 residues. Trimming left V 7 bases short and J 0 bases short, with 6 bases between. For the CDR3, the DNA is TGTGCCAGCATCGGGACGAACACCGGGGAGCTGTTTTTT. This sequence encodes CASIGTNTGELFF.

The DNA of the CDR3 is TGTGCCAGCAGTTACCCGCCTTGGGGAAATTACGAGCAGTACTTC. Its translation is CASSYPPWGNYEQYF. This rearrangement joins TRBV6-2 or TRBV6-3 to TRBJ2-7; D unclear. Trimming took 2 bases from V and 4 from J, leaving 15 bases between them. The CDR3 consists of 15 residues. Germline V gene lookup returns CDR1 MNHEY and CDR2 SVGEGT.

The chain combines TRBV29-1 with TRBJ2-2, with D possibly matching TRBD1 (6 bases). The V and J ends lost 7 bases and 4 bases respectively, with 10 bases between them. Germline CDR1 and CDR2: SQVTM and ANQGSEA. The CDR3 sequence is 12 residues long. CDR3 sequence (DNA): TGCAGCGCCGGGACAACCACCGGGGAGCTGTTTTTT. As protein: CSAGTTTGELFF.

This clone is a singleton in its sample. The chain uses TRBV5-1 and TRBJ1-4, with D perhaps TRBD1 (6 bases). Between the trimmed V and J ends, which lost 4 bases and 0 bases, there was a span of 10 bases. Looked up from germline, CDR1 is SGHRS and CDR2 is YFSETQ. This CDR3 has 15 amino acids. Written as DNA, the CDR3 is TGCGCCAGCAGCCCCGGGACAACAACTAATGAAAAACTGTTTTTT. This translates into CASSPGTTTNEKLFF.

This clone was detected a few times. V is TRBV6-5 and J is TRBJ2-7; 7 nucleotides align to TRBD1. V lost 8 bases, J lost 5 bases, and 9 bases stayed unmatched. CDR3 size: 13 residues. The germline V gene encodes CDR1 MNHEY and CDR2 SVGAGI. The DNA of the CDR3 is TGTGCCAGCGGAGACAGGGTTGTAGACGAGCAGTACTTC. Its translation: CASGDRVVDEQYF.